This T cell receptor (beta chain) is from a study of naive and memory T cell subsets. This clonotype was counted only a few times. An equimolar mix of two oligonucleotides served as the beta constant-region primer for TRBC1 and TRBC2. TCRdb itself ran the UMI-ligation and nested PCR reads through MiXCR, one entry per CDR3 protein. The data show fewer than 7,000 distinct CDR3 sequences, 7% seen once. Germline V CDR1 and CDR2: DFQATT, SNEGSKA (reference sequence). With V trimmed by 3 bases and J by 9 bases, 9 bases remained unmatched. CDR3 size: 13 residues. The sequence derives from a human donor in good health. Specimen: effector memory CD8+ T cells from blood. Indicated subset: effector memory, CD45RA- CD27-. This chain links TRBV20-1 with TRBJ2-3, with 7 positions matching TRBD2. In nucleotides, the CDR3 is TGCAGTGCTAGGGAAACGCCGGGACTAACGCAGTATTTT. Translating gives CSARETPGLTQYF.